This paragraph covers one T cell receptor (beta chain) sequence. The data were obtained in a study of blood T cell repertoires in COVID-19. Deletions cut 1 base from V and 0 bases from J, with 7 bases between. Germline V lookup: CDR1 LNHNV, CDR2 YYDKDF (reference sequence). The CDR3 length is 15 residues. Generated by immunoSEQ multiplex PCR, the TCRdb table keeps only in-frame clones and is missing some. The sample lists nearly 250,000 clones; 86% were seen once. This clonotype was obtained from a woman in her sixties who had recovered from COVID-19. Sequencing used peripheral blood. The chain combines TRBV15 with TRBJ2-1, with D unclear. The CDR3 region is CATSRAASSYNEQFF. The CDR3 bases are TGTGCCACCAGCAGAGCCGCTAGCTCCTACAATGAGCAGTTCTTC.